This T cell receptor (beta chain) was obtained from a study of monozygotic twins with inflammatory bowel disease. TCRdb derives one entry per CDR3 protein from the 5' RACE reads, leaving out DNA. The sample includes 300,000 to 450,000 distinct CDR3 sequences. The CDR3 has 16 amino acids. Germline V gene lookup returns CDR1 SGHRS and CDR2 YFSETQ. The sequenced material came from blood. V gene TRBV5-1 combines with J gene TRBJ2-2; the TCRdb D gene call, TRBD2, has no DNA to confirm it. This TCR was sampled from a human donor with ulcerative colitis or Crohn's disease, or a healthy co-twin of an affected twin (not recorded which). This chain's CDR3 is CASSLAARALGGELFF.